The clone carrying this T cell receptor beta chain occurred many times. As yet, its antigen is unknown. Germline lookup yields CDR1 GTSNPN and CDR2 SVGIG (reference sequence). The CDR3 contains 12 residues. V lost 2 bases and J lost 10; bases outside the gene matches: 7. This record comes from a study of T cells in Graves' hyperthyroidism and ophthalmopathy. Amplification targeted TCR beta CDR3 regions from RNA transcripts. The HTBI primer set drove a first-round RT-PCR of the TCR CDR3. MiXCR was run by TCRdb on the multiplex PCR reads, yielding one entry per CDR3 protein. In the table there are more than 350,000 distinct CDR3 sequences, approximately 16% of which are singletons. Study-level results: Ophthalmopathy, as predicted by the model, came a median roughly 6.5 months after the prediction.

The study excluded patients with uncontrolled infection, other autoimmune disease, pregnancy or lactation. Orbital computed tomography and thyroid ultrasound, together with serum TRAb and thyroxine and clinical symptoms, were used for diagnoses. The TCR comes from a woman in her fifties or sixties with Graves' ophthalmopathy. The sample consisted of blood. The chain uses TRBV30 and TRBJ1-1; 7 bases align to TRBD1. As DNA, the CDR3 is TGTGCCTGGAGTTCTAGACAGGGCGCAGCTTTCTTT. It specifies CAWSSRQGAAFF.